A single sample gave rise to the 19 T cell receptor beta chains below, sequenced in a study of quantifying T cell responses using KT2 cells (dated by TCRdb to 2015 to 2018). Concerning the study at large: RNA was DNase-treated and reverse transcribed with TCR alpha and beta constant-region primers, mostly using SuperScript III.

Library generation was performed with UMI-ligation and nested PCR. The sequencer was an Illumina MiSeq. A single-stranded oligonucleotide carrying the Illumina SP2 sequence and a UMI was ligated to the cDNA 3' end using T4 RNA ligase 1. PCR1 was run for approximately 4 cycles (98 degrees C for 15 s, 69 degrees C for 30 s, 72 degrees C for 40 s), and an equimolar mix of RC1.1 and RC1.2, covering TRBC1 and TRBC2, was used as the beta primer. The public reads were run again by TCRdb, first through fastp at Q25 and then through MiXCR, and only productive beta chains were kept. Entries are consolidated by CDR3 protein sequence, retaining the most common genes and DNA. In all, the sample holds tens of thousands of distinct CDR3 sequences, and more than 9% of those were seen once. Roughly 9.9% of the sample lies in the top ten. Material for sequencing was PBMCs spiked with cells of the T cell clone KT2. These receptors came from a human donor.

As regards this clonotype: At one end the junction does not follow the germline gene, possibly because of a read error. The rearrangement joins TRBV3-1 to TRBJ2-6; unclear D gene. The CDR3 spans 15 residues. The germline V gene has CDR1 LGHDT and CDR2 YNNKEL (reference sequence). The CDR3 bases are TGCGCCAGCAGCCAGGCGAGCTCTGGGGCCAACGTCCTGACTTTC. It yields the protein CASSQASSGANVLTF.

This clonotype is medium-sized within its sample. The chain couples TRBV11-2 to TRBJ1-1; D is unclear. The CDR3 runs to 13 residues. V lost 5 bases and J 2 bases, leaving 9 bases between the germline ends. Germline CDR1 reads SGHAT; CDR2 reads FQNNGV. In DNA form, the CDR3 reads TGTGCCAGCAGCAAGACGGGCAACACTGAAGCTTTCTTT. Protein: CASSKTGNTEAFF.

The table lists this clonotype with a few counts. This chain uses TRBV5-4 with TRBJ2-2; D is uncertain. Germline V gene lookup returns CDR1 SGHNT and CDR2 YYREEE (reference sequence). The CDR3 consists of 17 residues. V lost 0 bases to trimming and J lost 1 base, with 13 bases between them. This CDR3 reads CASSLDATRLNTGELFF. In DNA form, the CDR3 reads TGTGCCAGCAGCTTGGACGCGACCAGGTTGAACACCGGGGAGCTGTTTTTT.

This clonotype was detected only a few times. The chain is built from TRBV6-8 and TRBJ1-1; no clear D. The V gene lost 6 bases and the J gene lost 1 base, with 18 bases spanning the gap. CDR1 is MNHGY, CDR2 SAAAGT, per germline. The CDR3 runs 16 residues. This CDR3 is CASRMQSGTKNTEAFF. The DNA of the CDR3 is TGTGCCAGCAGGATGCAGTCCGGAACAAAGAACACTGAAGCTTTCTTT.

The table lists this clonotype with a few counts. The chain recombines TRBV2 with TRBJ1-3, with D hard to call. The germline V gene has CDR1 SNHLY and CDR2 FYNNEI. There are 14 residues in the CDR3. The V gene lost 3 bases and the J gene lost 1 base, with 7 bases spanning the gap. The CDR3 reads CASSDKGSGNTIYF. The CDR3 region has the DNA TGTGCCAGCAGTGATAAAGGGTCTGGAAACACCATATATTTT.

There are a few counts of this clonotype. The CDR3 spells CASSESGTGVYIQYF. CDR3 sequence (DNA): TGTGCCAGCAGTGAGTCCGGGACAGGAGTATACATTCAGTACTTC. The chain carries TRBV2 and TRBJ2-4, with 8 bases lining up with TRBD1. The CDR3 covers 15 residues. Germline V gives CDR1 SNHLY, CDR2 FYNNEI. The V gene end was trimmed by 3 bases and the J gene end by 8 bases; junction bases not matched to a gene: 9. Combining the CDR3 with reference TRBV2 and TRBJ2-4 gives the whole variable domain EPEVTQTPSHQVTQMGQEVILRCVPISNHLYFYWYRQILGQKVEFLVSFYNNEISEKSEIFDDQFSVERPDGSNFTLKIRSTKLEDSAMYFCASSESGTGVYIQYFGAGTRLSVL.

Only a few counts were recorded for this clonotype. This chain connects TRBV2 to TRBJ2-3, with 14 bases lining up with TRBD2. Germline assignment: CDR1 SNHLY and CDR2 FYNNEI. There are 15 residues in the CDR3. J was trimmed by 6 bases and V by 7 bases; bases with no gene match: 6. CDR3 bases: TGTGCCAGCACGGGGACTAGCGGGAGAGGCGATACGCAGTATTTT. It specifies CASTGTSGRGDTQYF.

This CDR3 reads CASTWGGADTQYF. CDR3 nucleotide sequence: TGTGCCAGCACGTGGGGGGGCGCAGATACGCAGTATTTT. The chain recombines TRBV2 with TRBJ2-3, with D possibly being TRBD2 (7 bases). Germline loops: CDR1 SNHLY, CDR2 FYNNEI. CDR3 length: 13 amino acids. V lost 7 bases to trimming and J lost 4 bases, with 12 bases between them.

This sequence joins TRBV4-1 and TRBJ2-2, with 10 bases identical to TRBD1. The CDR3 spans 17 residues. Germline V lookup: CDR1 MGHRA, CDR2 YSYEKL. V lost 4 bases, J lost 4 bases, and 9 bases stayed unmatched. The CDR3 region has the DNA TGCGCCAGCAGCCCATCGACAGGGGGCCGGTTCACCGGGGAGCTGTTTTTT. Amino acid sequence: CASSPSTGGRFTGELFF.

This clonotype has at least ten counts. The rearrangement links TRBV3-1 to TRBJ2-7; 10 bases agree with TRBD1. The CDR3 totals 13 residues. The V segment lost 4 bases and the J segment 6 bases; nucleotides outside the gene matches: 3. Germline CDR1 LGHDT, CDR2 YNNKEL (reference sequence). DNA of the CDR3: TGTGCCAGCAGCCTCCGGACAGGGGGCGAGCAGTACTTC. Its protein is CASSLRTGGEQYF.

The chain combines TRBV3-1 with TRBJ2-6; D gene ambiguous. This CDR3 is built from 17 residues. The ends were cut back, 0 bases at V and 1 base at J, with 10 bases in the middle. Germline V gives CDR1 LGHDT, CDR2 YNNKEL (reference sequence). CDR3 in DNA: TGTGCCAGCAGCCAAGATTTATCCGCGTCTGGGGCCAACGTCCTGACTTTC. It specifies CASSQDLSASGANVLTF. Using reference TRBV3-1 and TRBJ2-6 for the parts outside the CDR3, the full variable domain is DTAVSQTPKYLVTQMGNDKSIKCEQNLGHDTMYWYKQDSKKFLKIMFSYNNKELIINETVPNRFSPKSPDKAHLNLHINSLELGDSAVYFCASSQDLSASGANVLTFGAGSRLTVL.

For the CDR3, the DNA is TGTGCCAGCAGCTTGACAGATTCCTACGAGCAGTACTTC. Residues: CASSLTDSYEQYF. V gene TRBV7-3 combines with J gene TRBJ2-7; D possibly corresponds to TRBD1 (5 bases). This CDR3 contains 13 residues. V was trimmed by 3 bases and J by 1 base, leaving 7 bases between them. Per germline, CDR1 SGHTA and CDR2 FQGTGA.

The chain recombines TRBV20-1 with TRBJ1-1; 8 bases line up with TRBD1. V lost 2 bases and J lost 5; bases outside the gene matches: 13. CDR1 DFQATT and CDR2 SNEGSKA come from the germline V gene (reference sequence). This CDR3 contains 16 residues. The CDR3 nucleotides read TGCAGTGCTAGATCACTACAGGGGGGAATAGAAACTGAAGCTTTCTTT. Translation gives CSARSLQGGIETEAFF.

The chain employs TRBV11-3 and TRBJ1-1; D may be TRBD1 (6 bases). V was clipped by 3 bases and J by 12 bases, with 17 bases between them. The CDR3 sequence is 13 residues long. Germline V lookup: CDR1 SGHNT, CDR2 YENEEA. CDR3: CASSLYREGTTFF. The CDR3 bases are TGTGCCAGCAGCTTGTACAGGGAGGGTACGACTTTCTTT.

The chain's CDR3 is CASSVGTSGRINEQFF. The DNA for the CDR3 is TGTGCCAGCAGCGTGGGGACTAGCGGGAGAATCAATGAGCAGTTCTTC. The gene calls are TRBV9 and TRBJ2-1, with 14 positions matching TRBD2. The V gene end was trimmed by 2 bases and the J gene end by 6 bases; junction bases not matched to a gene: 4. The CDR3 runs to 16 residues. Germline assignment: CDR1 SGDLS and CDR2 YYNGEE.

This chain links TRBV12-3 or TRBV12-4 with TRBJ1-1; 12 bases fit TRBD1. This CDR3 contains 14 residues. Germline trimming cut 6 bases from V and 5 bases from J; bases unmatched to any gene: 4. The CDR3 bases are TGTGCCAGCAGGGGACAGGGGGCGCAAACTGAAGCTTTCTTT. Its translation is CASRGQGAQTEAFF.

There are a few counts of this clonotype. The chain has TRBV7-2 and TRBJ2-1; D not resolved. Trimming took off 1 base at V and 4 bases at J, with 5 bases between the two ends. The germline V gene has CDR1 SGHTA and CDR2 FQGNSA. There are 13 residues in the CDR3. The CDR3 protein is CASSLGAYNEQFF. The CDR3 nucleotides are TGTGCCAGCAGCTTAGGAGCTTACAATGAGCAGTTCTTC.

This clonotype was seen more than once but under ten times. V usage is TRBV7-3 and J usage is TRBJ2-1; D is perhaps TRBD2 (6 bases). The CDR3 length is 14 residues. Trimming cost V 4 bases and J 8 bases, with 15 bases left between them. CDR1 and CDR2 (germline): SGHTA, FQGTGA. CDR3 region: CASSSDWWGDEQFF. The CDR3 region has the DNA TGTGCCAGCAGCTCTGACTGGTGGGGGGATGAGCAGTTCTTC. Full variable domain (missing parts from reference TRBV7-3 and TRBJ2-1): GAGVSQTPSNKVTEKGKYVELRCDPISGHTALYWYRQSLGQGPEFLIYFQGTGAADDSGLPNDRFFAVRPEGSVSTLKIQRTERGDSAVYLCASSSDWWGDEQFFGPGTRLTVL.

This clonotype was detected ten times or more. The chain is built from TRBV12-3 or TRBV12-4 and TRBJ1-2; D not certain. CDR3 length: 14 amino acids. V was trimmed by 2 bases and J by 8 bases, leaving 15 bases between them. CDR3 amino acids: CASSLLYTRTGYTF. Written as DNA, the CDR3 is TGTGCCAGCAGTTTATTGTACACACGAACGGGCTACACCTTC.